The 10 T cell receptor beta chains listed next were all sequenced from one sample in a study of PD-1 blockade in mismatch repair-deficient tumors. This table comes from immunoSEQ multiplex PCR, and its TCRdb copy is limited to in-frame clones, with some not included. The data hold approximately 120,000 clones, with around 87% observed a single time. Here the sequenced sample was peripheral blood, taken 44 weeks after starting pembrolizumab. These receptors came from an adult with mismatch repair-deficient cancer.

The chain combines TRBV5-3 with TRBJ1-5; 7 bases fit TRBD1. TRBV5-3 is sorted into the ORF group, with uncertain function. This CDR3 has 15 amino acids. The J segment lost 2 bases and the V segment lost 0 bases, leaving 2 bases of the junction unmatched. The CDR3 region has the DNA TGTGCCAGAAGCTTGGGACAGGGAGGCAATCAGCCCCAGCATTTT. As protein: CARSLGQGGNQPQHF.

The genes are TRBV5-4 and TRBJ2-5; TRBD2 agrees at 11 bases. The CDR3 spans 15 residues. Losses at the gene ends were 0 bases for V and 4 bases for J; bases not matched to a gene: 2. Germline V CDR1 and CDR2: SGHNT, YYREEE (reference sequence). The CDR3 loop reads CASSLGLAGGETQYF. CDR3 DNA: TGTGCCAGCAGCTTGGGGCTAGCGGGAGGAGAGACCCAGTACTTC. Based on the CDR3 plus reference TRBV5-4 and TRBJ2-5, the full variable domain is ETGVTQSPTHLIKTRGQQVTLRCSSQSGHNTVSWYQQALGQGPQFIFQYYREEENGRGNFPPRFSGLQFPNYSSELNVNALELDDSALYLCASSLGLAGGETQYFGPGTRLLVL.

The chain joins TRBV19 to TRBJ2-1; 11 bases agree with TRBD2. The trim removed 4 bases at V and 7 bases at J, leaving 12 bases unmatched. Per germline, CDR1 LNHDA and CDR2 SQIVND (reference sequence). This CDR3 contains 17 residues. CDR3 loop: CASSTSTGTSGTNEQFF. DNA for the CDR3: TGTGCCAGTAGTACCTCAACCGGGACTAGCGGTACGAATGAGCAGTTCTTC.

The V gene is TRBV29-1, the J gene TRBJ2-1; 15 positions agree with TRBD2. V was clipped by 7 bases and J by 3 bases; unmatched bases: 7. Germline lookup yields CDR1 SQVTM and CDR2 ANQGSEA. The CDR3 covers 16 residues. The CDR3 loop is CSAAGTSGRYYNEQFF. The CDR3 DNA reads as TGCAGCGCCGCAGGGACTAGCGGGAGGTACTACAATGAGCAGTTCTTC.

The chain recombines TRBV27 with TRBJ2-7; D unclear. Trimming stripped 4 bases from V and 5 bases from J, with 6 bases between. This CDR3 has 11 amino acids. The germline V gene has CDR1 MNHEY and CDR2 SMNVEV (reference sequence). The CDR3 loop is CASSSFHEQYF. CDR3 bases: TGTGCCAGCAGTTCCTTCCACGAGCAGTACTTC.

The chain joins TRBV18 to TRBJ2-5; TRBD1 aligns across 8 bases. V trimming: 2 bases; J trimming: 3 bases; junction bases outside the gene matches: 8. CDR3 length: 16 amino acids. From germline, CDR1 is KGHSH and CDR2 LQKENI. The CDR3 sequence is CASSPSARQGKETQYF. CDR3 DNA sequence: TGTGCCAGCTCACCATCGGCGAGACAGGGGAAAGAGACCCAGTACTTC.

The V and J genes are TRBV7-9 and TRBJ1-2; D is possibly TRBD1 (5 bases). Germline V gene lookup returns CDR1 SEHNR and CDR2 FQNEAQ (reference sequence). Deletions cut 1 base from V and 0 bases from J, with 15 bases between. The CDR3 runs 17 residues. CDR3 region: CASSLGLGGSTNYGYTF. CDR3 nucleotides: TGTGCCAGCAGCTTAGGCTTGGGGGGTAGCACTAACTATGGCTACACCTTC.

The gene calls are TRBV6-5 and TRBJ2-5; D not certain. Germline CDR1 and CDR2: MNHEY and SVGAGI. V shed 5 bases and J shed 1 base, with 8 bases lying between them. The CDR3 consists of 13 residues. The CDR3 loop is CASSRRAQETQYF. Here the CDR3 DNA reads TGTGCCAGCAGTAGAAGGGCCCAAGAGACCCAGTACTTC.

V and J are TRBV5-1 and TRBJ2-7, with a weak D call TRBD2 (5 bases). With 6 bases removed from V and 4 bases from J, the gap between germline ends came to 8 bases. Germline V gene data show CDR1 as SGHRS and CDR2 as YFSETQ. The CDR3 is 11 amino acids. Here the CDR3 DNA reads TGCGCCAGCAAGGGCGGGTACGAGCAGTACTTC. Residues: CASKGGYEQYF.

The rearrangement joins TRBV7-6 to TRBJ2-3; 7 positions match TRBD2. CDR3 length: 14 amino acids. The V and J ends lost 4 bases and 1 base, in that order; junction bases with no gene match: 2. Germline CDR1 SGHVS, CDR2 FNYEAQ. The CDR3 coding sequence is TGTGCCAGCAGCTGGACTAGGGGCACAGATACGCAGTATTTT. This gives the protein CASSWTRGTDTQYF.